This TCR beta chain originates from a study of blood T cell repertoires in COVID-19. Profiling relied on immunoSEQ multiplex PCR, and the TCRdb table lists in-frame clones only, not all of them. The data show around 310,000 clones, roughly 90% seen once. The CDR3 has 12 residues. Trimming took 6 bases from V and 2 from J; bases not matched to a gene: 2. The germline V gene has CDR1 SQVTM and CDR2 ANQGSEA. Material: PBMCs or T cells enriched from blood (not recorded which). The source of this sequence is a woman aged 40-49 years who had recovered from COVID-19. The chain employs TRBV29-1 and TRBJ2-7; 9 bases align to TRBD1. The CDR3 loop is CSVTGGTYEQYF. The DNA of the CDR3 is TGCAGCGTAACAGGGGGCACCTACGAGCAGTACTTC.